The rows below give T cell receptor beta chains drawn from one sample of a study of blood T cell repertoires in COVID-19. Profiled with immunoSEQ multiplex PCR; TCRdb holds only in-frame clones, not every one. The top ten clones hold about 6.9% of a sample with more than 300,000 clones, around 87% of them seen once. Sequencing was done on a sample of peripheral blood. These receptors all stem from a woman aged 45-60 years with COVID-19, enrolled during active disease. Both conserved end residues are part of each CDR3. Each record gives: V gene, clone size, D gene, J gene, CDR3 DNA, CDR3 protein. D genes are given only for firm matches. Size is stated for part of the rows, as once, few or many counts, or as a class when the clone is expanded.

TRBV15	-	-	TRBJ2-5	TGTGCCACCAGCAGAGATGGTGTTAGCCCCCTAGAGACCCAGTACTTC	CATSRDGVSPLETQYF
TRBV30	-	TRBD1	TRBJ1-6	TGTGCCTGGAGTCGCGCAGGGGGATCACCCCTCCACTTT	CAWSRAGGSPLHF
TRBV11-1	many	-	TRBJ1-4	TGTGCCAGCAGCCCACGGACGGGGAAAACTAATGAAAAACTGTTTTTT	CASSPRTGKTNEKLFF
TRBV4-1	-	TRBD1	TRBJ1-2	TGCGCCAGCAGCCAGGGGACAGATACAATCTATGGCTACACCTTC	CASSQGTDTIYGYTF
TRBV5-1	-	-	TRBJ1-1	TGCGCCAGCAGCTTACAGGGATGGTCGAACACTGAAGCTTTCTTT	CASSLQGWSNTEAFF
TRBV7-2	-	-	TRBJ2-5	TGTGCCAGCAGCCCCCCTGGGCGAACACAAGAGACCCAGTACTTC	CASSPPGRTQETQYF
TRBV12-5	-	-	TRBJ1-1	TGTGCTAGTGGTCGGGAGAATACTGAAGCTTTCTTT	CASGRENTEAFF
TRBV15	-	-	TRBJ1-4	TGTGCCACCAGCAGAGATACGGTTGAAAAACTGTTTTTT	CATSRDTVEKLFF
TRBV7-9	-	TRBD2	TRBJ2-7	TGTGCCAGCAGCCCTCGACTAGCGGGAGTGCGGGAGCAGTACTTC	CASSPRLAGVREQYF
TRBV6-5	-	-	TRBJ1-1	TGTGCCAGCAGTACAAATCCGGGACAGAACACTGAAGCTTTCTTT	CASSTNPGQNTEAFF
TRBV7-3	-	-	TRBJ2-5	TGTGCCAGCAGCTTGGACTTGGGGACCCAGTACTTC	CASSLDLGTQYF
TRBV12-3/TRBV12-4	-	-	TRBJ1-2	TGTGCCAGCAGTTTAGGGGAGGGGACCAGCTACGCCTTC	CASSLGEGTSYAF
TRBV7-9	-	-	TRBJ2-3	TGTGCCAGCAGCCGAGGACTTCCCACAGATACGCAGTATTTT	CASSRGLPTDTQYF
TRBV19	-	-	TRBJ1-3	TGTGCCAGTAGTCTACCAGGGATTGGAAACACCATATATTTT	CASSLPGIGNTIYF
TRBV24-1	-	TRBD1	TRBJ1-1	TGTGCCACCAGTGAGGCCGGGACAGGGGAAACTGAAGCTTTCTTT	CATSEAGTGETEAFF
TRBV11-2	-	TRBD1	TRBJ1-3	TGTGCCAGCAGCCAAAGGACAGGGGGCCTTCTCTCTGGAAACACCATATATTTT	CASSQRTGGLLSGNTIYF
TRBV6-5	-	TRBD2	TRBJ2-1	TGTGCCAGCAGCCGACTAGCGGGTATCTACAATGAGCAGTTCTTC	CASSRLAGIYNEQFF
TRBV29-1	-	-	TRBJ1-1	TGCAGCGTCTGGGCCTGGAACACTGAAGCTTTCTTT	CSVWAWNTEAFF
TRBV7-8	-	TRBD2	TRBJ2-7	TGTGCCAGCAGCTTCGGAATAGGACTAGCGGGAAACGAGCAGTACTTC	CASSFGIGLAGNEQYF
TRBV5-1	-	-	TRBJ2-6	TGCGCCAGCGCAGTTACCTCTGGGGCCAACGTCCTGACTTTC	CASAVTSGANVLTF
TRBV5-1	-	-	TRBJ1-2	TGCGCCAGCAGCTTGGGAGGCGAAAACTATGGCTACACCTTC	CASSLGGENYGYTF
TRBV2	once	-	TRBJ2-2	TGTGCCAGCAGTGAACGTGGGGGCTCGTGGAGCGGGGAGCTGTTTTTT	CASSERGGSWSGELFF
TRBV30	-	-	TRBJ2-7	TGTGCCTGGATCGTCAGGGGAAGTGGGGAGCAGTACTTC	CAWIVRGSGEQYF
TRBV4-1	-	TRBD2	TRBJ2-1	TGCGCCAGCAGCCAAGTCTTAGCGGGAGGTTTCGATGAGCAGTTCTTC	CASSQVLAGGFDEQFF
TRBV7-2	-	TRBD2	TRBJ2-7	TGTGCCAGCAGCTTAGATGTGTCTAGCGGGCTCCGAGAGCAGTACTTC	CASSLDVSSGLREQYF
TRBV6-5	once	-	TRBJ2-7	TGTGCCAGCAGTTACTCGACAGCCGGATCGTACGAGCAGTACTTC	CASSYSTAGSYEQYF
TRBV6-2/TRBV6-3	once	TRBD1	TRBJ1-5	TGTGCCAGCAGTGCGGCGGACAGGGGGAGCAATCAGCCCCAGCATTTT	CASSAADRGSNQPQHF
TRBV11-1	-	TRBD1	TRBJ2-6	TGTGCCAGCAGATCAGGACAGGGTGTACACGTCCTGACTTTC	CASRSGQGVHVLTF
TRBV19	-	TRBD1	TRBJ2-1	TGTGCCAGTAAGATTGGGCAGGGGGCGTACAATGAGCAGTTCTTC	CASKIGQGAYNEQFF
TRBV5-1	-	-	TRBJ2-1	TGCGCCAGCAGCACTGGGGCGGGAATTTTATCCTACAATGAGCAGTTCTTC	CASSTGAGILSYNEQFF
TRBV6-5	-	TRBD1	TRBJ1-6	TGTGCCAGCACAATTTTACAGGGGACTCATTCACCCCTCCACTTT	CASTILQGTHSPLHF
TRBV27	few	-	TRBJ1-6	TGTGCCAGCAGTTCACAGGGATACTCACCCCTCCACTTT	CASSSQGYSPLHF
TRBV5-6	once	-	TRBJ1-1	TGTGCCAGCAGCTTGGAAGACAAAGGTGGCACTGAAGCTTTCTTT	CASSLEDKGGTEAFF
TRBV7-8	-	-	TRBJ1-1	TGTGCCAGCAGCTTAGTGACAGTTTGGATGAACACTGAAGCTTTCTTT	CASSLVTVWMNTEAFF
TRBV9	-	TRBD2	TRBJ2-3	TGTGCCAGCACCGGAAGGACTAGCGGGAGAAGTACAGATACGCAGTATTTT	CASTGRTSGRSTDTQYF
TRBV6-5	-	TRBD1	TRBJ2-7	TGTGCCAGCAGTCTTGGACAGGGAGGCTACGAGCAGTACTTC	CASSLGQGGYEQYF
TRBV19	-	-	TRBJ1-2	TGTGCCAGTAGTATTAAGGGAGGACACCATGGCTACACCTTC	CASSIKGGHHGYTF
TRBV4-2	-	TRBD2	TRBJ2-1	TGTGCCAGCAGCCAAGGAGGGGGACTAGCGGGAGGGGGCGATGAGCAGTTCTTC	CASSQGGGLAGGGDEQFF
TRBV19	-	TRBD1	TRBJ1-2	TGTGCCAGTAGTGTGTACGGACAGGGGGCTGGAGGCTACACCTTC	CASSVYGQGAGGYTF
TRBV9	once	-	TRBJ1-1	TGTGCCAGCAGCGTATTAACAGCCCTGAACACTGAAGCTTTCTTT	CASSVLTALNTEAFF